Each of the 9 T cell receptor beta chains below was sequenced from the same sample in a study of T cells after yellow fever vaccination. Via MiXCR, TCRdb re-called the 5' RACE reads, giving one row per CDR3 protein. The table shows 600,000 to 750,000 distinct CDR3 sequences, with over 9% occurring only once. This specimen was PBMCs, taken on the day of the yellow fever booster vaccination. Source of these receptors: a man aged 30-40 years who received the YFV17D yellow fever vaccine.

There are many counts of this clonotype. The chain links TRBV5-1 to TRBJ1-2, with 9 bases lining up with TRBD1. V gave up 7 bases and J gave up 2 bases; unmatched junction bases: 15. CDR3 length equals 17 residues. CDR1 SGHRS and CDR2 YFSETQ come from the germline V gene. The DNA for the CDR3 is TGCGCCAGCCGGCCCGGGACAGGGATGGGACTCAACTATGGCTACACCTTC. This sequence encodes CASRPGTGMGLNYGYTF.

V is TRBV5-1 and J is TRBJ2-1; perhaps TRBD1 as D (8 bases). CDR1 and CDR2 from the germline V gene are SGHRS and YFSETQ. Deletions cut 6 bases from V and 5 bases from J, with 21 bases between. The CDR3 runs 16 residues. The CDR3 loop reads CASTDHRGGKDNEQFF. The DNA of the CDR3 is TGCGCCAGCACCGATCACAGGGGGGGGAAGGACAATGAGCAGTTCTTC.

This clonotype was found many times. This rearrangement joins TRBV4-3 to TRBJ2-1, with TRBD2 matching over 8 bases. Germline V gene lookup returns CDR1 LGHNA and CDR2 YSLEER. The ends lost 5 bases at V and 2 bases at J; junction bases unmatched: 5. This CDR3 spans 15 amino acids. DNA for the CDR3: TGCGCCAGCAGCTACACTAGCGGCGCCTACAATGAGCAGTTCTTC. This sequence encodes CASSYTSGAYNEQFF.

The chain joins TRBV27 to TRBJ2-7; D gene unclear. Trimming left V 5 bases short and J 1 base short, with 9 bases between. The CDR3 loop spans 13 amino acids. Germline V gives CDR1 MNHEY, CDR2 SMNVEV (reference sequence). CDR3 DNA: TGTGCCAGCAGTACAAGGGTTTCCTACGAGCAGTACTTC. As protein: CASSTRVSYEQYF.

The chain joins TRBV29-1 to TRBJ2-3, with TRBD1 identical over 7 bases. Germline loops: CDR1 SQVTM, CDR2 ANQGSEA. With 5 bases clipped from V and 1 base from J, the junction kept 6 bases outside the gene matches. The CDR3 is 14 amino acids. The CDR3 here is CSVLQGFRTDTQYF. The CDR3 DNA reads as TGCAGCGTTTTACAGGGGTTTCGCACAGATACGCAGTATTTT.

The rearrangement joins TRBV9 to TRBJ2-1; TRBD2 matches at 8 bases. V was pared by 4 bases and J by 6 bases, with 9 bases of the junction left unmatched. This CDR3 contains 15 residues. CDR1 SGDLS and CDR2 YYNGEE come from the germline V gene. The CDR3 loop is CASSPSQREFNEQFF. The CDR3 coding sequence is TGTGCCAGCAGCCCTAGCCAGCGGGAGTTCAATGAGCAGTTCTTC.

The V call is TRBV7-2, the J call TRBJ2-5, with 13 bases matching TRBD2. The CDR3 consists of 15 residues. CDR1 is SGHTA, CDR2 FQGNSA, per germline. Trimming took 5 bases from V and 5 from J; bases not matched to a gene: 5. CDR3 amino acids: CASSRGLAGVETQYF. The DNA of the CDR3 is TGTGCCAGCAGCCGAGGACTAGCGGGAGTTGAGACCCAGTACTTC.

The table lists this clonotype with many counts. The V call is TRBV12-3 or TRBV12-4, the J call TRBJ2-1, with D hard to call. Trimming removed 1 base from V and 0 bases from J, with 7 bases in between. The CDR3 contains 15 residues. The DNA for the CDR3 is TGTGCCAGCAGTTTAGGGCCTCCCTCCTACAATGAGCAGTTCTTC. Translated, it gives CASSLGPPSYNEQFF.

The rearrangement uses TRBV18 and TRBJ2-6, with a possible D match to TRBD2 (6 bases). Germline CDR1 KGHSH, CDR2 LQKENI. V lost 3 bases to trimming and J lost 8 bases, with 14 bases between them. This CDR3 contains 15 residues. The CDR3 nucleotides read TGTGCCAGCTCACCCGCGGGGCGGTCAACCAACGTCCTGACTTTC. Amino acids: CASSPAGRSTNVLTF. Drawing the rest from reference TRBV18 and TRBJ2-6, the complete variable domain is NAGVMQNPRHLVRRRGQEARLRCSPMKGHSHVYWYRQLPEEGLKFMVYLQKENIIDESGMPKERFSAEFPKEGPSILRIQQVVRGDSAAYFCASSPAGRSTNVLTFGAGSRLTVL.